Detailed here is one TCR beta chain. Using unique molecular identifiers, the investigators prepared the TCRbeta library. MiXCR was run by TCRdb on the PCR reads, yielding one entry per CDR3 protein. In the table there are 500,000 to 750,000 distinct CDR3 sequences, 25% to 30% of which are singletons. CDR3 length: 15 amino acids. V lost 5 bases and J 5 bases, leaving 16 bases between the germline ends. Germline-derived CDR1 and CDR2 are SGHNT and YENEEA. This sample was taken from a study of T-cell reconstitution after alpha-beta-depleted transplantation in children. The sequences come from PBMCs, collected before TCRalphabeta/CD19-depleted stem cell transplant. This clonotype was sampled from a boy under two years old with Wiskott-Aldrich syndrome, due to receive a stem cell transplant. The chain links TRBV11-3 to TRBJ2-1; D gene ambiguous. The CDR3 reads CASSLVGNPNNEQFF. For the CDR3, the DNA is TGTGCCAGCAGCCTCGTGGGAAACCCTAACAATGAGCAGTTCTTC.